A single sample is the source of the 18 T cell receptor beta chains below, sequenced in a study of control samples from healthy donors and cancer patients. Profiled with immunoSEQ multiplex PCR; TCRdb holds only in-frame clones, not every one. The repertoire has fewer than 200,000 clones, roughly 94% of them found once; the top ten carry approximately 14%. Source material: PBMCs. The receptor set was obtained from a man aged 55 to 70 with colorectal cancer.

The V and J genes are TRBV6-5 and TRBJ1-6; D remains unclear. Trimming took off 5 bases at V and 8 bases at J, with 10 bases between the two ends. The CDR3 is 13 residues long. The germline CDR1 and CDR2 sequences are MNHEY and SVGAGI. The CDR3: CASSPQDDSPLHF. CDR3 DNA: TGTGCCAGCAGTCCGCAGGACGATTCACCCCTCCACTTT.

CDR3 DNA sequence: TGCGCCAGCAGCCAAGAATTTGCGGGGTCGGTGGAGACCCAGTACTTC. It encodes CASSQEFAGSVETQYF. The chain combines TRBV5-1 with TRBJ2-5, with D maybe TRBD2 (6 bases). Germline loops: CDR1 SGHRS, CDR2 YFSETQ. The V end lost 4 bases, the J end lost 5 bases, and 21 bases lay between the germline ends. The CDR3 spans 16 residues.

In DNA, the CDR3 is TGTGCCAGCAGCGTAGCGGTATCTGAAAAACTGTTTTTT. Amino acid sequence: CASSVAVSEKLFF. V usage is TRBV9 and J usage is TRBJ1-4; D gene ambiguous. V was clipped by 0 bases and J by 7 bases, with 7 bases between them. Germline V gives CDR1 SGDLS, CDR2 YYNGEE. The CDR3 runs to 13 residues.

This chain joins TRBV19 and TRBJ1-1, with a possible D match to TRBD1 (6 bases). V lost 6 bases, J lost 4 bases, and 9 bases lay in between. The CDR3 consists of 12 residues. Germline-derived CDR1 and CDR2 are LNHDA and SQIVND (reference sequence). CDR3 nucleotides: TGTGCCAGTAGGGCAGGGGCCACTGAAGCTTTCTTT. Translated, it gives CASRAGATEAFF.

This chain links TRBV6-5 with TRBJ2-7; TRBD1 aligns across 12 bases. J lost 1 base, V lost 8 bases, and 6 bases had no gene match. Germline V CDR1 and CDR2: MNHEY, SVGAGI. The CDR3 has 15 residues. The CDR3 sequence is CASGTGGEGSYEQYF. The CDR3 DNA reads as TGTGCCAGCGGGACAGGGGGCGAAGGGTCCTACGAGCAGTACTTC.

The CDR3 sequence is CATSEETGEKLFF. The CDR3 DNA reads TGTGCCACCAGTGAGGAGACAGGGGAAAAACTGTTTTTT. The chain joins TRBV24-1 to TRBJ1-4; TRBD1 aligns across 7 bases. The CDR3 is 13 amino acids. CDR1 KGHDR and CDR2 SFDVKD come from the germline V gene. Trimming removed 4 bases from V and 8 bases from J; junction bases left unmatched: 3.

This chain links TRBV6-2 or TRBV6-3 with TRBJ2-7, with D perhaps given as TRBD1 or TRBD2 (5 bases each). V was cut by 2 bases and J by 3 bases, with 8 bases left in between. In germline, CDR1 is MNHEY, CDR2 SVGEGT. The CDR3 consists of 13 residues. CDR3 amino acids: CASSYGGFYEQYF. The CDR3 DNA sequence: TGTGCCAGCAGTTACGGGGGTTTCTACGAGCAGTACTTC.

The gene calls are TRBV7-6 and TRBJ2-3, with 9 bases fitting TRBD2. This CDR3 has 15 residues. CDR1 SGHVS and CDR2 FNYEAQ come from the germline V gene. V shed 2 bases and J 3 bases; nucleotides not matched to a gene: 3. In DNA, the CDR3 is TGTGCCAGCAGCTTAAACAGCGGGGGGACAGATACGCAGTATTTT. This encodes CASSLNSGGTDTQYF.

The chain couples TRBV27 to TRBJ1-5, with 7 bases fitting TRBD1. Germline values: CDR1 MNHEY, CDR2 SMNVEV (reference sequence). V lost 6 bases to trimming and J lost 6 bases; unmatched junction nucleotides: 14. The CDR3 loop spans 16 amino acids. This chain's CDR3 is CASRPRGAGGRQPQHF. CDR3 DNA sequence: TGTGCCAGCAGACCCCGTGGGGCAGGGGGACGTCAGCCCCAGCATTTT.

This chain connects TRBV6-5 to TRBJ1-6; D unresolved. Trimming removed 7 bases at V and 6 bases at J, with 16 bases between. This CDR3 is built from 15 residues. CDR1 and CDR2 from the germline V gene are MNHEY and SVGAGI. In DNA, the CDR3 is TGTGCCAGCACACAAATGTGGGTCGGTAATTCACCCCTCCACTTT. Translated: CASTQMWVGNSPLHF.

This chain connects TRBV4-2 to TRBJ2-3, with 11 bases identical to TRBD2. The trim removed 0 bases at V and 7 bases at J, leaving 3 bases unmatched. Germline values: CDR1 LGHNA, CDR2 YNFKEQ. CDR3 length: 15 amino acids. In DNA form, the CDR3 reads TGTGCCAGCAGCCAAGAACTAGCGGGGGCGCATACGCAGTATTTT. This codes for CASSQELAGAHTQYF.

This chain joins TRBV9 and TRBJ1-4; D remains unclear. Per the germline V gene, CDR1 is SGDLS and CDR2 is YYNGEE. The CDR3 covers 13 residues. V was cut by 0 bases and J by 5 bases, with 5 bases left in between. The chain's CDR3 is CASSVGANEKLFF. The CDR3 nucleotides are TGTGCCAGCAGCGTAGGGGCAAATGAAAAACTGTTTTTT. The variable domain in full, with the rest retrieved from reference TRBV9 and TRBJ1-4, is DSGVTQTPKHLITATGQRVTLRCSPRSGDLSVYWYQQSLDQGLQFLIQYYNGEERAKGNILERFSAQQFPDLHSELNLSSLELGDSALYFCASSVGANEKLFFGSGTQLSVL.

The chain employs TRBV7-9 and TRBJ2-5, with D possibly TRBD1 on 5 matching bases. Trimming shortened V by 9 bases and J by 5 bases, and 19 bases separated the two germline ends. Germline V CDR1 and CDR2: SEHNR, FQNEAQ (reference sequence). The CDR3 sequence is 14 residues long. The CDR3 here is CASTQGPEQETQYF. DNA for the CDR3: TGTGCCAGTACCCAGGGTCCCGAGCAGGAGACCCAGTACTTC. The full variable domain, rest sourced from reference TRBV7-9 and TRBJ2-5, is DTGVSQNPRHKITKRGQNVTFRCDPISEHNRLYWYRQTLGQGPEFLTYFQNEAQLEKSRLLSDRFSAERPKGSFSTLEIQRTEQGDSAMYLCASTQGPEQETQYFGPGTRLLVL.

This rearrangement joins TRBV4-2 to TRBJ2-5; TRBD2 agrees at 7 bases. This CDR3 has 14 residues. In germline, CDR1 is LGHNA, CDR2 YNFKEQ. The V segment lost 0 bases and the J segment 4 bases; nucleotides outside the gene matches: 2. For the CDR3, the DNA is TGTGCCAGCAGCCAAGAACCTAGCGGAGAGACCCAGTACTTC. This translates into CASSQEPSGETQYF.

The chain joins TRBV2 to TRBJ1-5; the match to TRBD1 covers 10 bases. V gave up 5 bases and J gave up 4 bases; unmatched junction bases: 2. Germline assignment: CDR1 SNHLY and CDR2 FYNNEI. The CDR3 runs 14 residues. The CDR3 sequence: CASSSGQGNQPQHF. Here the CDR3 DNA reads TGTGCCAGCAGTTCGGGACAGGGGAATCAGCCCCAGCATTTT.

J is TRBJ1-1 and V is TRBV30, with D possibly matching TRBD1 (5 bases). Germline assignment: CDR1 GTSNPN and CDR2 SVGIG (reference sequence). V gave up 3 bases and J gave up 4 bases, with 24 bases separating them. The CDR3 totals 17 residues. This CDR3 is CAWSRRGGLPTFTEAFF. The CDR3 DNA sequence: TGTGCCTGGAGCCGTAGGGGAGGTCTCCCCACCTTCACTGAAGCTTTCTTT. The variable domain in full, completed from reference TRBV30 and TRBJ1-1, reads SQTIHQWPATLVQPVGSPLSLECTVEGTSNPNLYWYRQAAGRGLQLLFYSVGIGQISSEVPQNLSASRPQDRQFILSSKKLLLSDSGFYLCAWSRRGGLPTFTEAFFGQGTRLTVV.

The chain joins TRBV19 to TRBJ1-5; D is perhaps TRBD1 (6 bases). Trimming removed 5 bases at V and 7 bases at J, with 12 bases between. There are 13 residues in the CDR3. Germline CDR1 and CDR2: LNHDA and SQIVND (reference sequence). CDR3 protein: CASSAQGRQPQHF. The CDR3 DNA reads as TGTGCCAGTAGTGCCCAGGGGAGGCAGCCCCAGCATTTT. Using reference TRBV19 and TRBJ1-5 for the parts outside the CDR3, the full variable domain is DGGITQSPKYLFRKEGQNVTLSCEQNLNHDAMYWYRQDPGQGLRLIYYSQIVNDFQKGDIAEGYSVSREKKESFPLTVTSAQKNPTAFYLCASSAQGRQPQHFGDGTRLSIL.

The gene calls are TRBV18 and TRBJ1-5; D gene ambiguous. V was pared by 3 bases and J by 0 bases, with 9 bases between. The CDR3 is 15 amino acids. The germline V gene encodes CDR1 KGHSH and CDR2 LQKENI. The CDR3 DNA sequence: TGTGCCAGCTCACCTGCGGCACGTAGCAATCAGCCCCAGCATTTT. Amino acids: CASSPAARSNQPQHF.